The subject of this entry is one TCR beta chain. The data were obtained in a study of T cells after somatic rescue of genetic block. The V gene's germline CDR1 is MDHEN and CDR2 SYDVKM. After removal of 5 bases from V and 4 bases from J, the junction contained 4 bases not matched to a gene. This CDR3 has 15 residues. Here immunoSEQ multiplex PCR was the method, and the copy in TCRdb shows in-frame clones only, minus some. The sample contains about 8,000 clones, 75% to 90% of which appear only once. The sequencing sample was made of peripheral blood mononuclear cells (PBMCs). The clonotype comes from a boy under 18. The chain has TRBV28 and TRBJ2-1; 11 nucleotides agree with TRBD1. CDR3 coding DNA: TGTGCCAGCAGTGTGGACAGGGGGCGGTACAATGAGCAGTTCTTC. It translates to CASSVDRGRYNEQFF.